The 26 T cell receptor beta chains below come from one sample, sequenced in a study of cytomegalovirus exposure and HLA in healthy donors. Researchers ran the PCR with 60 Vbeta and 13 Jbeta primers. Using immunoSEQ multiplex PCR, the repertoire was profiled, and TCRdb retains in-frame clones only, with some absent. The repertoire holds about 79,000 clones, less than 80% seen once, with approximately 7% in the top ten. What was sequenced was PBMCs. These TCRs come from a woman between 45 and 60 years old in good health and CMV-seropositive.

With regard to this clone: A junction end diverges from the germline sequence, so it may reflect a read error. This chain connects TRBV7-7 to TRBJ2-5; D is perhaps TRBD1 (7 bases). CDR3 length: 15 residues. CDR1 is SSHAT and CDR2 is FNYEAQ in the germline V gene (reference sequence). The chain's CDR3 is CASSLRDQGGETQYF. Written as DNA, the CDR3 is TGTGCTAGCAGCTTACGTGACCAGGGGGGTGAGACCCAGTACTTC.

V is TRBV5-1 and J is TRBJ1-1, with D maybe TRBD1 (6 bases). CDR3 size: 11 residues. Between the trimmed V and J ends, which lost 2 bases and 9 bases, there was a span of 8 bases. Germline V lookup: CDR1 SGHRS, CDR2 YFSETQ. The CDR3 sequence is CASSLQGQAFF. CDR3 nucleotides: TGCGCCAGCAGCTTACAGGGACAAGCTTTCTTT. The full variable domain, in which reference TRBV5-1 and TRBJ1-1 provide the parts outside the CDR3, is KAGVTQTPRYLIKTRGQQVTLSCSPISGHRSVSWYQQTPGQGLQFLFEYFSETQRNKGNFPGRFSGRQFSNSRSEMNVSTLELGDSALYLCASSLQGQAFFGQGTRLTVV.

The DNA for the CDR3 is TGTGCCAGCAGTGTCGACAGGGGGAGGAACGAAAAACTGTTTTTT. Encoded protein: CASSVDRGRNEKLFF. V usage is TRBV2 and J usage is TRBJ1-4; 9 nucleotides line up with TRBD1. The CDR3 is 15 residues long. The V and J ends lost 4 bases and 8 bases, in that order; junction bases with no gene match: 8. Looked up from germline, CDR1 is SNHLY and CDR2 is FYNNEI.

J is TRBJ1-2 and V is TRBV6-5; D may be TRBD1 (6 bases). Trimming cost V 6 bases and J 1 base, with 12 bases left between them. Germline lookup yields CDR1 MNHEY and CDR2 SVGAGI. CDR3 length: 14 residues. The CDR3 bases are TGTGCCAGCAGCCGGGACATCTTTAACTATGGCTACACCTTC. This encodes CASSRDIFNYGYTF.

CDR3 in amino acids: CASSQDINDDRDNTEAFF. The CDR3 bases are TGCGCCAGCAGCCAAGATATTAACGACGACAGGGATAACACTGAAGCTTTCTTT. The chain combines TRBV4-1 with TRBJ1-1; 7 nucleotides align to TRBD1. This CDR3 comprises 18 residues. Losses at the gene ends were 0 bases for V and 2 bases for J; bases not matched to a gene: 12. Germline V gives CDR1 MGHRA, CDR2 YSYEKL.

The gene calls are TRBV10-2 and TRBJ2-3; D might be TRBD2 (5 bases). Between the trimmed V and J ends, which lost 3 bases and 1 base, there was a span of 8 bases. Germline-derived CDR1 and CDR2 are WSHSY and SAAADI. This CDR3 contains 14 residues. For the CDR3, the DNA is TGCGCCAGCAGTGAAGGGCGGGGCACAGATACGCAGTATTTT. This codes for CASSEGRGTDTQYF.

The chain carries TRBV2 and TRBJ2-7, with 7 bases identical to TRBD2. J gave up 6 bases and V 4 bases, and 9 bases lay outside the gene matches. The CDR3 consists of 14 residues. CDR1 and CDR2 from the germline V gene are SNHLY and FYNNEI. CDR3 loop: CASSVASGAIEQYF. The CDR3 coding sequence is TGTGCCAGCAGTGTGGCCAGCGGGGCCATCGAGCAGTACTTC.

The rearrangement links TRBV11-2 to TRBJ2-1; unclear D gene. V dropped 0 bases and J dropped 8 bases, with 5 bases sitting between them. From germline, CDR1 is SGHAT and CDR2 FQNNGV. This CDR3 is 12 amino acids long. The CDR3 loop is CASSLDEDEQFF. The CDR3 nucleotides read TGTGCCAGCAGCTTAGACGAGGATGAGCAGTTCTTC.

This chain uses TRBV6-4 with TRBJ2-3, with TRBD2 identical over 7 bases. CDR1 and CDR2 from the germline V gene are MRHNA and SNTAGT. With V trimmed by 3 bases and J by 2 bases, 2 bases remained unmatched. The CDR3 is made up of 14 amino acids. Written as DNA, the CDR3 is TGTGCCAGCAGTGAGGGGGGGTCCACAGATACGCAGTATTTT. This codes for CASSEGGSTDTQYF.

The rearrangement links TRBV6-1 to TRBJ1-2; D is unresolved. Trimming shortened V by 10 bases and J by 6 bases, and 21 bases separated the two germline ends. Germline CDR1 reads MNHNS; CDR2 reads SASEGT. This CDR3 has 14 amino acids. The CDR3 protein is CATGLNVGGDGYTF. The DNA for the CDR3 is TGTGCCACCGGCCTGAATGTGGGAGGCGATGGCTACACCTTC.

The genes are TRBV18 and TRBJ1-4; D uncertain. CDR1 and CDR2 (germline): KGHSH, LQKENI. The ends were cut back, 4 bases at V and 0 bases at J, with 12 bases in the middle. The CDR3 length is 16 residues. The CDR3: CASSQNEFATNEKLFF. In DNA, the CDR3 is TGTGCCAGCTCACAAAACGAGTTTGCAACTAATGAAAAACTGTTTTTT. The variable domain in full, with the rest retrieved from reference TRBV18 and TRBJ1-4, is NAGVMQNPRHLVRRRGQEARLRCSPMKGHSHVYWYRQLPEEGLKFMVYLQKENIIDESGMPKERFSAEFPKEGPSILRIQQVVRGDSAAYFCASSQNEFATNEKLFFGSGTQLSVL.

The rearrangement joins TRBV7-2 to TRBJ1-1; D unclear. V dropped 2 bases and J dropped 3 bases, with 7 bases sitting between them. The CDR3 contains 13 residues. Per the germline V gene, CDR1 is SGHTA and CDR2 is FQGNSA. The CDR3 spells CASSLPGDTEAFF. Here the CDR3 DNA reads TGTGCCAGCAGCTTACCCGGGGACACTGAAGCTTTCTTT.

V is TRBV5-6 and J is TRBJ1-2; D call uncertain. V was trimmed by 0 bases and J by 5 bases, leaving 8 bases between them. The germline CDR1 and CDR2 sequences are SGHDT and YYEEEE. The length of the CDR3 is 13 residues. CDR3 region: CASSLGAIYGYTF. The CDR3 bases are TGTGCCAGCAGCTTGGGGGCTATTTATGGCTACACCTTC.

The chain joins TRBV11-2 to TRBJ2-5; the D gene is possibly TRBD2 (6 bases). V lost 3 bases and J 7 bases, leaving 15 bases between the germline ends. This CDR3 is built from 14 residues. Germline V gene lookup returns CDR1 SGHAT and CDR2 FQNNGV. DNA for the CDR3: TGTGCCAGCAGCTTTGGAGTGGCCGGGGGGACCCAGTACTTC. Its translation is CASSFGVAGGTQYF.

This clone showed up just once. The J gene is TRBJ2-2, the V gene TRBV5-1; 7 bases align to TRBD2. CDR1 SGHRS and CDR2 YFSETQ come from the germline V gene. This CDR3 contains 16 residues. V was clipped by 0 bases and J by 1 base; unmatched bases: 3. In DNA form, the CDR3 reads TGCGCCAGCAGCTTGGAAGTAGCGGGGAACACCGGGGAGCTGTTTTTT. Translation: CASSLEVAGNTGELFF.

The chain uses TRBV2 and TRBJ2-5; 8 bases are shared with TRBD2. Looked up from germline, CDR1 is SNHLY and CDR2 is FYNNEI. The CDR3 runs to 14 residues. Losses at the gene ends were 6 bases for V and 5 bases for J; bases not matched to a gene: 8. The CDR3 loop is CASSGLGLVETQYF. CDR3 coding DNA: TGTGCCAGCAGCGGGCTGGGACTAGTGGAGACCCAGTACTTC.

This sequence joins TRBV6-1 and TRBJ2-1; 13 bases align to TRBD2. This CDR3 spans 16 amino acids. CDR1 is MNHNS and CDR2 is SASEGT in the germline V gene. Unmatched junction bases numbered 4, after V lost 0 bases and J lost 8 bases. CDR3 sequence reads: CASSEAGTSGVDEQFF. CDR3 bases: TGTGCCAGCAGTGAAGCGGGGACTAGCGGGGTAGATGAGCAGTTCTTC.

The CDR3 loop is CASSEPSAGGPHEQYV. The CDR3, as DNA: TGCGCCAGCAGTGAGCCTTCGGCGGGGGGGCCCCACGAGCAGTACGTC. J is TRBJ2-7 and V is TRBV10-2; 9 bases fit TRBD2. This CDR3 spans 16 amino acids. Germline values: CDR1 WSHSY, CDR2 SAAADI. The ends lost 2 bases at V and 5 bases at J; junction bases unmatched: 10.

The chain recombines TRBV9 with TRBJ2-2; D unclear. The CDR3 extends over 12 amino acids. Between the trimmed V and J ends, which lost 0 bases and 7 bases, there was a span of 4 bases. Germline CDR1 is SGDLS and CDR2 is YYNGEE. CDR3 coding DNA: TGTGCCAGCAGCGTAGTCGGCGGGGAGCTGTTTTTT. Translated: CASSVVGGELFF.

Here the CDR3 reads CASIITGGFSGYTF. The CDR3 region has the DNA TGTGCCAGCATCATCACAGGGGGCTTCTCTGGCTACACCTTC. The chain couples TRBV2 to TRBJ1-2, with TRBD1 matching 9 bases. Germline loops: CDR1 SNHLY, CDR2 FYNNEI. The CDR3 runs 14 residues. The ends lost 7 bases at V and 7 bases at J; junction bases unmatched: 10. The whole variable domain, remainder taken from reference TRBV2 and TRBJ1-2, is EPEVTQTPSHQVTQMGQEVILRCVPISNHLYFYWYRQILGQKVEFLVSFYNNEISEKSEIFDDQFSVERPDGSNFTLKIRSTKLEDSAMYFCASIITGGFSGYTFGSGTRLTVV.

This sequence joins TRBV6-6 and TRBJ2-2, with D hard to call. The CDR3 has 13 residues. V gave up 10 bases and J gave up 6 bases, with 15 bases separating them. Germline-derived CDR1 and CDR2 are MNHNY and SVGAGI (reference sequence). CDR3 residues: CATERNQAGELFF. CDR3 sequence (DNA): TGTGCCACCGAGAGGAACCAAGCCGGGGAGCTGTTTTTT.

The V call is TRBV19, the J call TRBJ1-2; D is uncertain. The V and J ends lost 1 base and 4 bases respectively, with 10 bases between them. The CDR3 contains 14 residues. Germline CDR1 reads LNHDA; CDR2 reads SQIVND (reference sequence). This CDR3 reads CASSIGTVGYGYTF. Here the CDR3 DNA reads TGTGCCAGTAGTATAGGCACAGTCGGCTATGGCTACACCTTC.

The chain couples TRBV2 to TRBJ1-5; 10 bases are a match to TRBD1. The V gene end was trimmed by 10 bases and the J gene end by 5 bases; junction bases not matched to a gene: 8. The CDR3 runs to 14 residues. Germline lookup yields CDR1 SNHLY and CDR2 FYNNEI. CDR3 in amino acids: CAMSRDRGDQPQHF. For the CDR3, the DNA is TGTGCCATGTCCCGGGACAGGGGCGATCAGCCCCAGCATTTT.

The chain carries TRBV6-4 and TRBJ2-5; 8 bases align to TRBD2. Trimming cost V 3 bases and J 5 bases; bases outside gene matches: 8. The germline gives CDR1 MRHNA, CDR2 SNTAGT. This CDR3 comprises 15 residues. The CDR3 bases are TGTGCCAGCAGTGAAATGGCGGGGGGCGGTGAGACCCAGTACTTC. It is translated as CASSEMAGGGETQYF.

The chain recombines TRBV5-1 with TRBJ1-1; TRBD1 matches 7 bases. With V trimmed by 5 bases and J by 1 base, 2 bases remained unmatched. Germline CDR1 reads SGHRS; CDR2 reads YFSETQ. The CDR3 length is 13 residues. The CDR3 is CASRRDRNTEAFF. The CDR3 DNA reads as TGCGCCAGCAGAAGGGACAGGAACACTGAAGCTTTCTTT.

The chain joins TRBV6-5 to TRBJ2-5; D ambiguous. CDR3 length equals 13 residues. The germline gives CDR1 MNHEY, CDR2 SVGAGI. The V end lost 5 bases, the J end lost 4 bases, and 11 bases lay between the germline ends. As DNA, the CDR3 is TGTGCCAGCAGTGATTCCGAGCGAGAGACCCAGTACTTC. Translated: CASSDSERETQYF.